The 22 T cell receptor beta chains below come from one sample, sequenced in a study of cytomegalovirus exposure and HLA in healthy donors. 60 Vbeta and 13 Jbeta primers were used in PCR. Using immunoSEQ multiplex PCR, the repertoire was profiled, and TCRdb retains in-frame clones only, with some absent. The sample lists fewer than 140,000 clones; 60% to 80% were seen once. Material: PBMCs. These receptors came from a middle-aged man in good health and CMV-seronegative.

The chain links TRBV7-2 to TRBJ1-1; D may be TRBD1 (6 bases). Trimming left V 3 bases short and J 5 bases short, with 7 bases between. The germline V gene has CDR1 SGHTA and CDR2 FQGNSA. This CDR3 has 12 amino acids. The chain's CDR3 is CASSFTGTEAFF. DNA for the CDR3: TGTGCCAGCAGCTTTACAGGGACTGAAGCTTTCTTT. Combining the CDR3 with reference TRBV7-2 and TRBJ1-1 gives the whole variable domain GAGVSQSPSNKVTEKGKDVELRCDPISGHTALYWYRQSLGQGLEFLIYFQGNSAPDKSGLPSDRFSAERTGGSVSTLTIQRTQQEDSAVYLCASSFTGTEAFFGQGTRLTVV.

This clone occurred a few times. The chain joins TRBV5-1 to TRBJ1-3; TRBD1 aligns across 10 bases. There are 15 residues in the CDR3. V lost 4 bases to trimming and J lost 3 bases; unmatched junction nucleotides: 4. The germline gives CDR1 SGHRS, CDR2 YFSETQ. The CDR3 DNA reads TGCGCCAGCAGCCAAGGGACAGGGGTTGGAAACACCATATATTTT. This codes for CASSQGTGVGNTIYF.

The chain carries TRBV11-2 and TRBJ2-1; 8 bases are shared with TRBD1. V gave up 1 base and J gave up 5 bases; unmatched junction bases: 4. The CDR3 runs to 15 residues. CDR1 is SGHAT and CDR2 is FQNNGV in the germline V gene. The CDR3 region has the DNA TGTGCCAGCAGCTTAGTGGGACAGGCACACAATGAGCAGTTCTTC. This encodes CASSLVGQAHNEQFF.

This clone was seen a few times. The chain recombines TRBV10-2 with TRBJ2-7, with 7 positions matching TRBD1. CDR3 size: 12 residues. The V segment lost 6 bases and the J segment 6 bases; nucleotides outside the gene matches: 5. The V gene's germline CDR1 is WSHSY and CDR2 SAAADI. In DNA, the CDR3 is TGCGCCAGCAGACAGGGGAGCGGCGAGCAGTACTTC. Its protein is CASRQGSGEQYF.

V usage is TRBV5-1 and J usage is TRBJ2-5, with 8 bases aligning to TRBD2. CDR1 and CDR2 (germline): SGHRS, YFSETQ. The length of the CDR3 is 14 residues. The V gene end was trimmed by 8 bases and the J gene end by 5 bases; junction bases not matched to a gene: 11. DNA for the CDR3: TGCGCCAGTCACCCGGGGGGGGCCGGGGAGACCCAGTACTTC. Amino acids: CASHPGGAGETQYF.

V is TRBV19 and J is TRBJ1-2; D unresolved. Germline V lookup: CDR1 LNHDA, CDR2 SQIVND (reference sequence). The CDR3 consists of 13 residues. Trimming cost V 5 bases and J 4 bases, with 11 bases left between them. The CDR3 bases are TGTGCCAGTAGTGCACAGACGTCCTATGGCTACACCTTC. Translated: CASSAQTSYGYTF.

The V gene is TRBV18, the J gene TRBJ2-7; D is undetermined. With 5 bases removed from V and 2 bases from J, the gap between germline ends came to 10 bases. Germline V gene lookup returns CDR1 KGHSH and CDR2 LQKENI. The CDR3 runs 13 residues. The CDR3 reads CASSKTRTYEQYF. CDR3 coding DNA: TGTGCCAGCTCAAAAACGCGGACCTACGAGCAGTACTTC.

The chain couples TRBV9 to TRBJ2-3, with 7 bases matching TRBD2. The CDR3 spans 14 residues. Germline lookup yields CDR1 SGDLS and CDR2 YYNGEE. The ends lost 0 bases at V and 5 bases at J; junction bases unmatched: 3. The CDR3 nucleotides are TGTGCCAGCAGCGTAGGACCGGGAGGAGATACGCAGTATTTT. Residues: CASSVGPGGDTQYF.

CDR3 protein: CASRKTDRGGTEAFF. DNA for the CDR3: TGTGCCAGCAGGAAAACGGACAGGGGAGGCACTGAAGCTTTCTTT. V and J are TRBV6-1 and TRBJ1-1; 9 nucleotides agree with TRBD1. CDR3 size: 15 residues. The V and J ends lost 6 bases and 4 bases, in that order; junction bases with no gene match: 9. The germline gives CDR1 MNHNS, CDR2 SASEGT.

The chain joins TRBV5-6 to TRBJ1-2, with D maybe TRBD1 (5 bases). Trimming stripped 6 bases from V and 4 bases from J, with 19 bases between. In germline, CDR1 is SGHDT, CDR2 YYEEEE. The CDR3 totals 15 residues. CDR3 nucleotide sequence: TGTGCCAGCAAGACTTGGGGCTACCTCTCCTATGGCTACACCTTC. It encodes CASKTWGYLSYGYTF.

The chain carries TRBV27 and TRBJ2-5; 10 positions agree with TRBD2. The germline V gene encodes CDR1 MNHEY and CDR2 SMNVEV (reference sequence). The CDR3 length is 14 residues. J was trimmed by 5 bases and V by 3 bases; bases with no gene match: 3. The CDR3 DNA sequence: TGTGCCAGCAGTTTTTCGACTAGCGGGGAGACCCAGTACTTC. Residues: CASSFSTSGETQYF.

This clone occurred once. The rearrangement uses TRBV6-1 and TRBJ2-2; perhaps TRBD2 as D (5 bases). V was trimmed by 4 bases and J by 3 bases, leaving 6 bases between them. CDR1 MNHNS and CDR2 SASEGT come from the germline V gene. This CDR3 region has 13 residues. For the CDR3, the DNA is TGTGCCAGCAGTGGGGGAGACACCGGGGAGCTGTTTTTT. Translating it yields CASSGGDTGELFF.

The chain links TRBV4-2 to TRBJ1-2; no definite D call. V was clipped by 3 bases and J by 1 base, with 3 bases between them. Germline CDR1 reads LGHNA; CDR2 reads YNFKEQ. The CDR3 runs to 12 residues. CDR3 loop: CASSHLNYGYTF. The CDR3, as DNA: TGTGCCAGCAGCCACCTTAACTATGGCTACACCTTC.

The CDR3 nucleotides read TGTGCCAGCAGCGTAAGACCTGGGGGCTATTGGGGCACAGATACGCAGTATTTT. It yields the protein CASSVRPGGYWGTDTQYF. The chain joins TRBV9 to TRBJ2-3, with D tentatively TRBD1 (6 bases). Between the trimmed V and J ends, which lost 1 base and 1 base, there was a span of 19 bases. CDR3 size: 18 residues. Per germline, CDR1 SGDLS and CDR2 YYNGEE.

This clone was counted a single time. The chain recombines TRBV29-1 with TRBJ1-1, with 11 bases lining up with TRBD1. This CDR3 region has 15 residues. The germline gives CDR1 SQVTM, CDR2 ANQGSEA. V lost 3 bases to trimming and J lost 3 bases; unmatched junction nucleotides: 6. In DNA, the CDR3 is TGCAGCGTTGAGGGGACAGGGGGTTGGGACACTGAAGCTTTCTTT. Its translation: CSVEGTGGWDTEAFF.

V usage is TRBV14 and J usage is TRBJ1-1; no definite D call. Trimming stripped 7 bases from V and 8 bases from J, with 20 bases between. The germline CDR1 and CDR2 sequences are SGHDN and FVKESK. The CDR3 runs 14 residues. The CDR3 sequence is CASTPLGREQEAFF. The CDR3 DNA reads TGTGCCAGCACCCCCCTCGGAAGGGAGCAAGAAGCTTTCTTT.

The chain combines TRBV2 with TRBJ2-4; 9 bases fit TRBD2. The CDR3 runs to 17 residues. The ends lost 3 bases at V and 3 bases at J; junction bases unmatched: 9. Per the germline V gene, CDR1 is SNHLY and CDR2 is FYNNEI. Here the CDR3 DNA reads TGTGCCAGCAGTGAGTCCAGCGGGGGGTTCGGCAAAAACATTCAGTACTTC. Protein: CASSESSGGFGKNIQYF.

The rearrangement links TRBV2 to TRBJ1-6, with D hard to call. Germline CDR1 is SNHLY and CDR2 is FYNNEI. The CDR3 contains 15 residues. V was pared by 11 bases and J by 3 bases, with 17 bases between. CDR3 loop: CAARGSKYYNSPLHF. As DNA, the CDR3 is TGTGCCGCGCGGGGATCTAAGTACTATAATTCACCCCTCCACTTT.

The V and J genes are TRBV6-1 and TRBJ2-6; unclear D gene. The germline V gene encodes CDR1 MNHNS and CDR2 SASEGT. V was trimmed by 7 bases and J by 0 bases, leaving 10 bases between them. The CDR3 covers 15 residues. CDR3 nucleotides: TGTGCCAGCACCCCAGGATTCTCTGGGGCCAACGTCCTGACTTTC. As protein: CASTPGFSGANVLTF.

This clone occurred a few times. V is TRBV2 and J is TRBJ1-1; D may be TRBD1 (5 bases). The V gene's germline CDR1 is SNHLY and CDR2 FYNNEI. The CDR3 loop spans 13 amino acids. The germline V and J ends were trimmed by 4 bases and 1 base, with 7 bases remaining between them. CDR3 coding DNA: TGTGCCAGCAGTGGGGGCCCGAACACTGAAGCTTTCTTT. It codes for CASSGGPNTEAFF. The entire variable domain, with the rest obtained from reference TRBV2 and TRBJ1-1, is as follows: EPEVTQTPSHQVTQMGQEVILRCVPISNHLYFYWYRQILGQKVEFLVSFYNNEISEKSEIFDDQFSVERPDGSNFTLKIRSTKLEDSAMYFCASSGGPNTEAFFGQGTRLTVV.

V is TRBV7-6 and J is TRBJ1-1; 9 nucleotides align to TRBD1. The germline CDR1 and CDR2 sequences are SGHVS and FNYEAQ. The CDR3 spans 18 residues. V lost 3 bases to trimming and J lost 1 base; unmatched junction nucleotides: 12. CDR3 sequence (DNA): TGTGCCAGCAGCTTTAAGCCTGGACAGGGGAGAAGGAACACTGAAGCTTTCTTT. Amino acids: CASSFKPGQGRRNTEAFF. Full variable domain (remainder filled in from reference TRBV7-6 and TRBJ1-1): GAGVSQSPRYKVTKRGQDVALRCDPISGHVSLYWYRQALGQGPEFLTYFNYEAQQDKSGLPNDRFSAERPEGSISTLTIQRTEQRDSAMYRCASSFKPGQGRRNTEAFFGQGTRLTVV.

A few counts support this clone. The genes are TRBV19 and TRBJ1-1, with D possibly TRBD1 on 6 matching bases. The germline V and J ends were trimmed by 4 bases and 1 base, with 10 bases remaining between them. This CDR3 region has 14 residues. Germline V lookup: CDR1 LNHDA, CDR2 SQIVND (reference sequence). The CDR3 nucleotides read TGTGCCAGTAGTACGTCCAGGGGGAACACTGAAGCTTTCTTT. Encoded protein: CASSTSRGNTEAFF. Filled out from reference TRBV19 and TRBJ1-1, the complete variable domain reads DGGITQSPKYLFRKEGQNVTLSCEQNLNHDAMYWYRQDPGQGLRLIYYSQIVNDFQKGDIAEGYSVSREKKESFPLTVTSAQKNPTAFYLCASSTSRGNTEAFFGQGTRLTVV.